These T cell receptor beta chains were read from a single sample in a study of shared clonotypes between healthy human individuals. The method was immunoSEQ multiplex PCR; TCRdb's version includes in-frame clones alone and lacks a portion of them. The sample shows 1.5 million to 1.9 million clones, under 99% of them seen only once. Sequenced material: naive CD4+ T cells sorted from blood. The receptors derive from a man aged 25 to 45 in good health. CDR3s include the opening cysteine and the closing phenylalanine or tryptophan. The D gene is left open where the match is weak. Rows may omit the clone size; those that give it use once, few, many or a size class.

V,D,J,size,DNA,CDR3
TRBV29-1,.,TRBJ1-3,.,TGCAGCGTTGGATCGGTCTCTGGAAACACCATATATTTT,CSVGSVSGNTIYF
TRBV2,TRBD2,TRBJ2-7,.,TGTGCCAGCAAGGACCGCCGGGCTGTATTGGCGGGAGCAAGCTACGAGCAGTACTTC,CASKDRRAVLAGASYEQYF
TRBV5-8,.,TRBJ2-1,.,TGTGCCAGCAGCTTGTGGGGCTTGGACAATGAGCAGTTCTTC,CASSLWGLDNEQFF
TRBV2,TRBD1,TRBJ1-5,once,TGTGCCAGCAGTGAGACAGGGTATCAGCCCCAGCATTTT,CASSETGYQPQHF
TRBV29-1,TRBD2,TRBJ2-7,once,TGCAGCGTGGAGGGAACGGGAATGGGACTAGCGGGAGTGGCTAGGGAGCAGTACTTC,CSVEGTGMGLAGVAREQYF
TRBV7-8,.,TRBJ2-3,.,TGTGCCAGCAGCCCACAGGGAGATACGCAGTATTTT,CASSPQGDTQYF
TRBV19,TRBD1,TRBJ2-7,.,TGTGCCAGTAGTACAAGGGACAGGACAGGGTCCTACGAGCAGTACTTC,CASSTRDRTGSYEQYF
TRBV5-1,TRBD2,TRBJ2-1,.,TGCGCCAGCACCACGGGACTAGCGGGAGGGAATGAGCAGTTCTTC,CASTTGLAGGNEQFF
TRBV6-5,.,TRBJ2-7,.,TGTGCCAGCAGTTACCAGGGGAATGGTTACGAGCAGTACTTC,CASSYQGNGYEQYF
TRBV7-2,.,TRBJ1-3,.,TGTGCCAGCAGCTTAGTGACGGGAATATTTGGAAACACCATATATTTT,CASSLVTGIFGNTIYF
TRBV5-1,.,TRBJ2-3,.,TGCGCCAGCAGCTTGCGCCTTGCGGGATCCTCAGGAGGGACAGATACGCAGTATTTT,CASSLRLAGSSGGTDTQYF
TRBV29-1,TRBD1,TRBJ2-7,.,TGCAGCGTTTGTCGAGACAGGGTAGACGAGCAGTACTTC,CSVCRDRVDEQYF
TRBV20-1,.,TRBJ2-7,once,TGCAGTGCTAGAGACCCTTACGAGCAGTACTTC,CSARDPYEQYF